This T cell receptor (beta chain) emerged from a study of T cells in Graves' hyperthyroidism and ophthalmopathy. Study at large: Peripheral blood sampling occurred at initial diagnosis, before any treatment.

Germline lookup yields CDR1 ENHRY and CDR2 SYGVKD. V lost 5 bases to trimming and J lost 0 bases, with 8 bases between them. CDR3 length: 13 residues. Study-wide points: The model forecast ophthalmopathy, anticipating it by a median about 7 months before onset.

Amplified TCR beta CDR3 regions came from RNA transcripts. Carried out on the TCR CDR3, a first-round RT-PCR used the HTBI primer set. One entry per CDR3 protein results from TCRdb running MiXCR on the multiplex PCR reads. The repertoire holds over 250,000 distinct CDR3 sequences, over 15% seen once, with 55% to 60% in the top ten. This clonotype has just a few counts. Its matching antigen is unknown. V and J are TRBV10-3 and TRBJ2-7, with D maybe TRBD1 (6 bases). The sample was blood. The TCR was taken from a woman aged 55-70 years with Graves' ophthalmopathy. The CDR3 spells CAISRQVSYEQYF. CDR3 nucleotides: TGTGCCATCAGTCGACAGGTCTCCTACGAGCAGTACTTC.